The rows below give T cell receptor beta chains drawn from one sample of a study of glioma-infiltrating T cells. Each CDR3 protein gets one entry after TCRdb re-called the multiplex PCR reads with MiXCR. The profile covers 300,000 to 400,000 distinct CDR3 sequences, with roughly 41% appearing a single time and 12% taken by the ten largest. Sequenced material: glioma tissue, nonneoplastic brain tissue, or PBMCs (not recorded which). The origin of the receptors is a human donor with low-grade glioma or glioblastoma, undergoing nonglioma brain surgery, or in good health (not recorded which). Both conserved end residues are part of each CDR3. Fields, in order: clone size, D gene, V gene, J gene, CDR3 protein, CDR3 DNA. The D gene is left open where the match is weak. Size tells how often a clone was seen (once, few, many) or the class of an expanded clone, and some rows leave it out.

clone size: NA; D gene: NA; V gene: TRBV11-2; J gene: TRBJ1-1; CDR3 protein: CASSLEVPTGPTEAFF; CDR3 DNA: TGTGCCAGCAGCTTAGAAGTCCCCACAGGGCCCACTGAAGCTTTCTTT
clone size: many; D gene: TRBD1; V gene: TRBV28; J gene: TRBJ2-7; CDR3 protein: CASSSLRGPSYEQYF; CDR3 DNA: TGTGCCAGCAGTTCACTCAGGGGGCCCTCCTACGAGCAGTACTTC
clone size: many; D gene: TRBD1; V gene: TRBV27; J gene: TRBJ1-5; CDR3 protein: CASSLLYRDRQPQHF; CDR3 DNA: TGTGCCAGCAGTTTATTGTACAGGGACAGGCAGCCCCAGCATTTT
clone size: NA; D gene: NA; V gene: TRBV28; J gene: TRBJ1-3; CDR3 protein: CASSPGHASGNTIYF; CDR3 DNA: TGTGCCAGCAGCCCAGGACATGCCTCTGGAAACACCATATATTTT
clone size: many; D gene: NA; V gene: TRBV20-1; J gene: TRBJ1-2; CDR3 protein: CSAAVRYGYTF; CDR3 DNA: TGCAGTGCCGCAGTCCGCTATGGCTACACCTTC
clone size: NA; D gene: NA; V gene: TRBV20-1; J gene: TRBJ2-5; CDR3 protein: CSAIQDSEGTQYF; CDR3 DNA: TGCAGTGCTATCCAGGACTCCGAAGGGACCCAGTACTTC
clone size: NA; D gene: NA; V gene: TRBV5-4; J gene: TRBJ2-3; CDR3 protein: CASSFASSSTDTQYF; CDR3 DNA: TGTGCCAGCAGCTTTGCGAGCTCTAGCACAGATACGCAGTATTTT
clone size: few; D gene: TRBD1; V gene: TRBV5-1; J gene: TRBJ2-5; CDR3 protein: CASSFGQGRMYF; CDR3 DNA: TGCGCCAGCAGCTTCGGACAGGGAAGGATGTACTTC
clone size: few; D gene: NA; V gene: TRBV5-4; J gene: TRBJ2-3; CDR3 protein: CASSLEARDTQYF; CDR3 DNA: TGTGCCAGCAGCTTGGAGGCCCGAGATACGCAGTATTTT
clone size: NA; D gene: NA; V gene: TRBV28; J gene: TRBJ1-3; CDR3 protein: CASSSTGGRSSGNTIYF; CDR3 DNA: TGTGCCAGCAGTTCCACGGGGGGCCGATCCTCTGGAAACACCATATATTTT
clone size: NA; D gene: TRBD1; V gene: TRBV10-3; J gene: TRBJ1-2; CDR3 protein: CAISPTGNNYGYTF; CDR3 DNA: TGTGCCATCAGTCCGACAGGGAACAACTATGGCTACACCTTC
clone size: NA; D gene: TRBD1; V gene: TRBV27; J gene: TRBJ2-1; CDR3 protein: CASSYPDGQGENEQFF; CDR3 DNA: TGTGCCAGCAGTTACCCGGACGGACAGGGGGAGAATGAGCAGTTCTTC
clone size: NA; D gene: NA; V gene: TRBV7-2; J gene: TRBJ1-1; CDR3 protein: CASSVATVNTEAFF; CDR3 DNA: TGTGCCAGCAGCGTAGCGACGGTGAACACTGAAGCTTTCTTT
clone size: few; D gene: NA; V gene: TRBV27; J gene: TRBJ1-6; CDR3 protein: CASSLYVDSPLHF; CDR3 DNA: TGTGCCAGCAGTTTATATGTCGATTCACCCCTCCACTTT
clone size: NA; D gene: TRBD2; V gene: TRBV7-2; J gene: TRBJ2-3; CDR3 protein: CANSLSSGINTDTQYF; CDR3 DNA: TGTGCCAACAGCTTAAGTAGCGGGATAAACACAGATACGCAGTATTTT
clone size: NA; D gene: TRBD1; V gene: TRBV7-2; J gene: TRBJ1-5; CDR3 protein: CASSLNRGQGQPQHF; CDR3 DNA: TGTGCCAGCAGCTTAAACAGGGGGCAGGGGCAGCCCCAGCATTTT
clone size: NA; D gene: TRBD1; V gene: TRBV27; J gene: TRBJ1-4; CDR3 protein: CASSLGQGDEKLFF; CDR3 DNA: TGTGCCAGCAGTTTGGGGCAGGGGGATGAAAAACTGTTTTTT
clone size: many; D gene: NA; V gene: TRBV28; J gene: TRBJ2-7; CDR3 protein: CASSLALVAEQYF; CDR3 DNA: TGTGCCAGCAGTCTTGCCCTAGTGGCCGAGCAGTACTTC
clone size: many; D gene: NA; V gene: TRBV27; J gene: TRBJ1-1; CDR3 protein: CASSLNSNTEAFF; CDR3 DNA: TGTGCCAGCAGTTTGAATTCGAACACTGAAGCTTTCTTT
clone size: NA; D gene: NA; V gene: TRBV7-3; J gene: TRBJ2-3; CDR3 protein: CASSLTRPDTQYF; CDR3 DNA: TGTGCCAGCAGCTTAACCAGACCGGATACGCAGTATTTT
clone size: few; D gene: TRBD2; V gene: TRBV20-1; J gene: TRBJ2-7; CDR3 protein: CSARGPGLAAEQYF; CDR3 DNA: TGCAGTGCTAGAGGTCCGGGACTAGCAGCCGAGCAGTACTTC
clone size: few; D gene: TRBD2; V gene: TRBV27; J gene: TRBJ2-2; CDR3 protein: CASSLSSGGGNTGELFF; CDR3 DNA: TGTGCCAGCAGTTTATCCTCGGGAGGGGGAAACACCGGGGAGCTGTTTTTT
clone size: NA; D gene: NA; V gene: TRBV20-1; J gene: TRBJ2-1; CDR3 protein: CSARDLGPSNYNEQFF; CDR3 DNA: TGCAGTGCTAGAGATCTAGGTCCCTCAAACTACAATGAGCAGTTCTTC
clone size: NA; D gene: NA; V gene: TRBV20-1; J gene: TRBJ2-5; CDR3 protein: CSARRGTKETQYF; CDR3 DNA: TGCAGTGCAAGAAGGGGTACGAAAGAGACCCAGTACTTC
clone size: few; D gene: NA; V gene: TRBV7-2; J gene: TRBJ1-5; CDR3 protein: CASSFPTGNQPQHF; CDR3 DNA: TGTGCCAGCAGCTTTCCGACGGGAAATCAGCCCCAGCATTTT
clone size: few; D gene: NA; V gene: TRBV6-2/TRBV6-3; J gene: TRBJ1-1; CDR3 protein: CGSSYGPGAFF; CDR3 DNA: TGTGGCAGCAGTTACGGCCCCGGAGCTTTCTTT
clone size: NA; D gene: NA; V gene: TRBV18; J gene: TRBJ2-1; CDR3 protein: CASSPDRNNEQFF; CDR3 DNA: TGTGCCAGCTCACCAGACAGGAACAATGAGCAGTTCTTC
clone size: few; D gene: NA; V gene: TRBV6-2/TRBV6-3; J gene: TRBJ1-5; CDR3 protein: CATSDSGAQHF; CDR3 DNA: TGTGCCACTTCGGACTCGGGGGCCCAGCATTTT
clone size: NA; D gene: TRBD2; V gene: TRBV10-3; J gene: TRBJ2-7; CDR3 protein: CAISPGGGNSGEQYF; CDR3 DNA: TGTGCCATCAGCCCGGGGGGGGGTAACTCAGGAGAGCAGTACTTC
clone size: many; D gene: NA; V gene: TRBV6-6; J gene: TRBJ2-1; CDR3 protein: CASSYKGLLYNEQFF; CDR3 DNA: TGTGCCAGCAGTTACAAGGGACTCCTCTACAATGAGCAGTTCTTC
clone size: NA; D gene: NA; V gene: TRBV28; J gene: TRBJ1-1; CDR3 protein: CASTPRWGAGIEAFF; CDR3 DNA: TGTGCCAGCACCCCTAGGTGGGGGGCCGGGATTGAAGCTTTCTTT
clone size: few; D gene: NA; V gene: TRBV3-1; J gene: TRBJ1-1; CDR3 protein: CASSPGPLGNTEAFF; CDR3 DNA: TGTGCCAGCAGCCCCGGGCCCCTTGGGAACACTGAAGCTTTCTTT
clone size: many; D gene: NA; V gene: TRBV28; J gene: TRBJ1-5; CDR3 protein: CASSIRSHPPQHF; CDR3 DNA: TGTGCCAGCAGTATCCGGAGCCACCCGCCCCAGCATTTT
clone size: few; D gene: TRBD1; V gene: TRBV7-9; J gene: TRBJ1-2; CDR3 protein: CASSVTGEGYTF; CDR3 DNA: TGTGCCAGCAGCGTTACAGGGGAGGGCTACACCTTC
clone size: few; D gene: NA; V gene: TRBV18; J gene: TRBJ1-6; CDR3 protein: CASSPVEIDSPLHF; CDR3 DNA: TGTGCCAGCTCACCGGTGGAGATAGATTCACCCCTCCACTTT
clone size: NA; D gene: NA; V gene: TRBV15; J gene: TRBJ1-2; CDR3 protein: CATSEDVLGGYGYTF; CDR3 DNA: TGTGCCACCAGCGAAGATGTTTTAGGGGGCTATGGCTACACCTTC
clone size: NA; D gene: TRBD2; V gene: TRBV7-9; J gene: TRBJ2-4; CDR3 protein: CASSFLTSGSFTNIQYF; CDR3 DNA: TGTGCCAGCAGCTTTCTGACTAGCGGGAGCTTTACTAACATTCAGTACTTC
clone size: NA; D gene: TRBD1; V gene: TRBV2; J gene: TRBJ1-4; CDR3 protein: CASRKDRTNEKLFF; CDR3 DNA: TGTGCCAGCAGGAAGGACAGGACTAATGAAAAACTGTTTTTT
clone size: NA; D gene: TRBD2; V gene: TRBV7-3; J gene: TRBJ2-3; CDR3 protein: CASSLKGLAVTDTQYF; CDR3 DNA: TGTGCCAGCAGCTTAAAGGGTCTAGCGGTCACAGATACGCAGTATTTT
clone size: few; D gene: NA; V gene: TRBV7-6; J gene: TRBJ1-4; CDR3 protein: CASSLDPDQNEKLFF; CDR3 DNA: TGTGCCAGCAGCTTAGATCCGGACCAAAATGAAAAACTGTTTTTT
clone size: few; D gene: NA; V gene: TRBV24-1; J gene: TRBJ2-7; CDR3 protein: CATSDFVGQEQYF; CDR3 DNA: TGTGCCACCAGTGATTTCGTGGGGCAGGAGCAGTACTTC
clone size: many; D gene: TRBD1; V gene: TRBV27; J gene: TRBJ2-7; CDR3 protein: CASSLWTGSSYEQYF; CDR3 DNA: TGTGCCAGCAGTTTATGGACAGGGTCCTCCTACGAGCAGTACTTC
clone size: many; D gene: TRBD2; V gene: TRBV7-2; J gene: TRBJ2-5; CDR3 protein: CASSLGLAGVETQYF; CDR3 DNA: TGTGCCAGCAGCTTAGGACTAGCGGGCGTAGAGACCCAGTACTTC
clone size: few; D gene: NA; V gene: TRBV28; J gene: TRBJ2-7; CDR3 protein: CASSISPKGREQYF; CDR3 DNA: TGTGCCAGCAGTATTTCCCCAAAAGGGCGTGAGCAGTACTTC